This T cell receptor beta chain was observed in a study of cytomegalovirus exposure and HLA in healthy donors. Whole-study findings and limits: Most sequenced TCRs were rare (though some public TCRs occurred in many donors). The classifier was said to identify cytomegalovirus status with high specificity and sensitivity. CMV antigen specificity of a few CMV-associated chains was confirmed in vitro. According to a subsequent analysis, TCR clusters identified in the first cohort showed a tendency to co-occur across the 100 to 150 validation repertoires.

This table comes from immunoSEQ multiplex PCR, and its TCRdb copy is limited to in-frame clones, with some not included. The table includes under 150,000 clones, more than 85% detected once. The CDR3 runs 15 residues. The J segment lost 0 bases and the V segment lost 4 bases, leaving 4 bases of the junction unmatched. The V gene's germline CDR1 is SGDLS and CDR2 YYNGEE. Turning to this clone: Its specificity is not known.

The sequence derives from a man between 18 and 35 years old in good health and CMV-seropositive. Sequencing was performed on PBMCs. The genes are TRBV9 and TRBJ2-3; 8 bases map to TRBD2. The CDR3 protein is CASSRRGESTDTQYF. For the CDR3, the DNA is TGTGCCAGCAGCAGGCGGGGGGAAAGCACAGATACGCAGTATTTT. Variable domain in full (rest from reference TRBV9 and TRBJ2-3): DSGVTQTPKHLITATGQRVTLRCSPRSGDLSVYWYQQSLDQGLQFLIQYYNGEERAKGNILERFSAQQFPDLHSELNLSSLELGDSALYFCASSRRGESTDTQYFGPGTRLTVL.